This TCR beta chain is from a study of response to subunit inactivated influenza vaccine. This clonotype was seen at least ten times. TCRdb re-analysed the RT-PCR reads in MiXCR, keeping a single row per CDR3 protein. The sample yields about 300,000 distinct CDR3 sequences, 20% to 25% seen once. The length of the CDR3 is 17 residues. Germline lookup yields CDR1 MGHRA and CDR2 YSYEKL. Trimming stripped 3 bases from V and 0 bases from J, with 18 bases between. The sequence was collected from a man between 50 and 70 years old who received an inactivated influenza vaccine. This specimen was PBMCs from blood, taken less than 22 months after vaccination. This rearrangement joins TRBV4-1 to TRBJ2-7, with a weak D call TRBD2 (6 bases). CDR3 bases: TGCGCCAGCAGCCATCCTCGCGGGACTCTAGCCTCCTACGAGCAGTACTTC. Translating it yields CASSHPRGTLASYEQYF.